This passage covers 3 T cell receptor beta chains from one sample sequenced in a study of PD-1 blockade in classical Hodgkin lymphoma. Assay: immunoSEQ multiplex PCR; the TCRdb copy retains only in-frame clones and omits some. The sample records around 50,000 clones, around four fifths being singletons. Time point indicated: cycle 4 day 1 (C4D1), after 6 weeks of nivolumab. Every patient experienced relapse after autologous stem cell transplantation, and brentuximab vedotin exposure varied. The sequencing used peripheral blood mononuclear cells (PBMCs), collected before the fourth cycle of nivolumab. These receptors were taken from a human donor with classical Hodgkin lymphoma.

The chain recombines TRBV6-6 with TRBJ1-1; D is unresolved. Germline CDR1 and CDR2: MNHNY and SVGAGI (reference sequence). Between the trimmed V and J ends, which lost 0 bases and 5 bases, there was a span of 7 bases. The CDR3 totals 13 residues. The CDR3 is CASSYSVGTEAFF. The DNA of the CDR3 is TGTGCCAGCAGTTACTCGGTTGGTACTGAAGCTTTCTTT.

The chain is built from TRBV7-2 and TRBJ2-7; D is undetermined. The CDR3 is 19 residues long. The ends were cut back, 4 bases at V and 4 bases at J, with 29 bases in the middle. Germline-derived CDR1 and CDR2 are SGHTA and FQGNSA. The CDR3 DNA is TGTGCCAGCAGCTCCCATAGCATTGGCAGGCCTACAGATCTGTACGAGCAGTACTTC. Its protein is CASSSHSIGRPTDLYEQYF. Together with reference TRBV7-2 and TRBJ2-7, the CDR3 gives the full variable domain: GAGVSQSPSNKVTEKGKDVELRCDPISGHTALYWYRQSLGQGLEFLIYFQGNSAPDKSGLPSDRFSAERTGGSVSTLTIQRTQQEDSAVYLCASSSHSIGRPTDLYEQYFGPGTRLTVT.

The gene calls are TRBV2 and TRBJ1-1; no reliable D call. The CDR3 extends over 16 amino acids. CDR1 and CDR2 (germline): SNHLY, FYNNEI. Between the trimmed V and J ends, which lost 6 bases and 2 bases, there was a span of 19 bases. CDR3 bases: TGTGCCAGCAGGAGAGTTTCAGGCAGGTCAAACACTGAAGCTTTCTTT. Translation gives CASRRVSGRSNTEAFF.